Listed here is a single T cell receptor (beta chain). The antigen remains undetermined. The PCR had 60 Vbeta and 13 Jbeta primers. Clones were read by immunoSEQ multiplex PCR, and TCRdb kept only the in-frame ones, dropping some. The table has 100,000 to 150,000 clones, about 80% seen once. This sample was taken from a study of cytomegalovirus exposure and HLA in healthy donors. V lost 6 bases to trimming and J lost 3 bases, with 17 bases between them. The CDR3 totals 16 residues. CDR1 is LGHNT, CDR2 FRNRAP, per germline. Points from the study as a whole: Indistinguishability led to the exclusion of some V segments, TRBV6-2 and TRBV6-3 included. Researchers had no immune exposure information except CMV serostatus available. A later analysis showed HLA-associated TCR beta chains outstripping equally common others in clonal expansion. A link between a missense DCLRE1C variant and TCR beta V- and J-gene trimming emerged from a later analysis.

The receptor was isolated from a man aged 40-50 years in good health and CMV-seronegative. Specimen: PBMCs. This chain links TRBV12-5 with TRBJ2-2, with a weak D call TRBD1 (6 bases). The CDR3 here is CASGPGQRGDTGELFF. CDR3 DNA: TGTGCTAGTGGCCCAGGACAGAGAGGGGACACCGGGGAGCTGTTTTTT.